Each of the 24 T cell receptor beta chains below was sequenced from the same sample in a study of control samples from healthy donors and cancer patients. Repertoires were generated with immunoSEQ multiplex PCR, while TCRdb's copy carries only in-frame clones and drops some. The data show about 140,000 clones, about 89% seen once. Source material: blood. The receptors originated from a man younger than 40 in good health.

The J gene is TRBJ2-2, the V gene TRBV4-1; no definite D call. V lost 2 bases and J 6 bases, leaving 10 bases between the germline ends. CDR1 MGHRA and CDR2 YSYEKL come from the germline V gene. CDR3 length: 14 residues. The CDR3 region is CASSQPLSSGELFF. For the CDR3, the DNA is TGCGCCAGCAGCCAACCACTATCGTCCGGGGAGCTGTTTTTT.

The gene calls are TRBV29-1 and TRBJ1-1; D is perhaps TRBD1 (6 bases). The V and J ends lost 7 bases and 1 base respectively, with 22 bases between them. Germline loops: CDR1 SQVTM, CDR2 ANQGSEA. The CDR3 is 16 amino acids. CDR3 sequence reads: CSAGSGVHQANTEAFF. CDR3 sequence (DNA): TGCAGCGCCGGATCAGGGGTCCACCAAGCGAACACTGAAGCTTTCTTT.

The J gene is TRBJ1-5, the V gene TRBV10-3, with a tentative D call TRBD1 (6 bases). The CDR3 sequence is 16 residues long. The germline V gene encodes CDR1 ENHRY and CDR2 SYGVKD. Deletions cut 6 bases from V and 4 bases from J, with 19 bases between. As DNA, the CDR3 is TGTGCCATCAGCGAAAAACAACAGGGAGGGAATCAGCCCCAGCATTTT. Its protein is CAISEKQQGGNQPQHF.

The V gene is TRBV6-5, the J gene TRBJ2-7; 9 positions match TRBD1. This CDR3 is 15 amino acids long. The V and J ends lost 6 bases and 4 bases, in that order; junction bases with no gene match: 10. Germline CDR1 is MNHEY and CDR2 is SVGAGI. The CDR3 is CASRPTQGAHYEQYF. CDR3 bases: TGTGCCAGCAGGCCGACACAGGGGGCGCATTACGAGCAGTACTTC.

The J gene is TRBJ2-1, the V gene TRBV27; weak D call: TRBD1 (6 bases). Germline V gene sequence: CDR1 MNHEY, CDR2 SMNVEV (reference sequence). This CDR3 is built from 13 residues. Trimming took 4 bases from V and 9 from J, leaving 13 bases between them. CDR3 coding DNA: TGTGCCAGCAGTTCGCTCACAGGGTTTGAGCAGTTCTTC. Translated: CASSSLTGFEQFF.

The rearrangement uses TRBV9 and TRBJ2-7; no firm D call. Germline values: CDR1 SGDLS, CDR2 YYNGEE. V was cut by 1 base and J by 3 bases, with 11 bases left in between. CDR3 length equals 14 residues. The CDR3 bases are TGTGCCAGCAGCGTAAGTCCATCACACTACGAGCAGTACTTC. The encoded protein is CASSVSPSHYEQYF.

CDR3 sequence: CASSNGQANYEQYF. CDR3 DNA: TGTGCCAGCAGCAACGGACAAGCTAACTACGAGCAGTACTTC. The chain uses TRBV9 and TRBJ2-7; tentative D call: TRBD1 (5 bases). CDR3 length: 14 residues. Germline CDR1 and CDR2: SGDLS and YYNGEE. The germline V and J ends were trimmed by 4 bases and 3 bases, with 14 bases remaining between them. Full variable domain (rest looked up from reference TRBV9 and TRBJ2-7): DSGVTQTPKHLITATGQRVTLRCSPRSGDLSVYWYQQSLDQGLQFLIQYYNGEERAKGNILERFSAQQFPDLHSELNLSSLELGDSALYFCASSNGQANYEQYFGPGTRLTVT.

This rearrangement joins TRBV5-5 to TRBJ1-6; D perhaps matches TRBD1 (5 bases). Germline V lookup: CDR1 SGHKS, CDR2 YYEKEE (reference sequence). The ends were cut back, 3 bases at V and 3 bases at J, with 13 bases in the middle. The CDR3 contains 16 residues. CDR3 region: CASSSYGGGYNSPLHF. DNA for the CDR3: TGTGCCAGCAGCTCCTATGGGGGTGGCTATAATTCACCCCTCCACTTT.

The gene calls are TRBV23-1 and TRBJ2-7; D uncertain. TRBV23-1 falls under the ORF class, with uncertain function. This CDR3 comprises 13 residues. The V gene lost 5 bases and the J gene lost 5 bases, with 13 bases spanning the gap. CDR3 amino acids: CASSKPRAHEQYF. CDR3 sequence (DNA): TGCGCCAGCAGTAAGCCGAGAGCCCACGAGCAGTACTTC.

The CDR3 sequence is CASSYGWPGGNTIYF. The CDR3 DNA follows: TGTGCCAGCAGTTATGGGTGGCCCGGGGGAAACACCATATATTTT. V usage is TRBV6-2 or TRBV6-3 and J usage is TRBJ1-3; the D is unclear. Germline lookup yields CDR1 MNHEY and CDR2 SVGEGT. The CDR3 length is 15 residues. V lost 3 bases to trimming and J lost 4 bases, with 13 bases between them.

This clone was observed a few times. The V and J genes are TRBV4-1 and TRBJ2-3; D gene uncertain. The ends were cut back, 0 bases at V and 5 bases at J, with 12 bases in the middle. The CDR3 is made up of 15 amino acids. In germline, CDR1 is MGHRA, CDR2 YSYEKL. CDR3 in DNA: TGCGCCAGCAGCCAAGATAAGGCCTATCTAGATACGCAGTATTTT. Translation: CASSQDKAYLDTQYF.

V is TRBV28 and J is TRBJ2-7; D is unclear. Germline values: CDR1 MDHEN, CDR2 SYDVKM. V lost 4 bases and J 4 bases, leaving 11 bases between the germline ends. This CDR3 spans 13 amino acids. CDR3 DNA sequence: TGTGCCAGCAGTTCCCCGCTCGAATACGAGCAGTACTTC. Protein sequence: CASSSPLEYEQYF. Looking up the rest from reference TRBV28 and TRBJ2-7 gives the full variable domain: DVKVTQSSRYLVKRTGEKVFLECVQDMDHENMFWYRQDPGLGLRLIYFSYDVKMKEKGDIPEGYSVSREKKERFSLILESASTNQTSMYLCASSSPLEYEQYFGPGTRLTVT.

This rearrangement joins TRBV27 to TRBJ2-1, with D hard to call. The CDR3 is made up of 14 amino acids. V dropped 2 bases and J dropped 6 bases, with 11 bases sitting between them. Germline CDR1 and CDR2: MNHEY and SMNVEV (reference sequence). The CDR3 loop reads CASSLRPTVNEQFF. The CDR3 DNA reads as TGTGCCAGCAGTTTACGTCCGACTGTCAATGAGCAGTTCTTC.

This chain connects TRBV5-8 to TRBJ1-3; unclear D gene. The CDR3 contains 15 residues. The V gene's germline CDR1 is SGHTS and CDR2 YDEGEE. Trimming left V 4 bases short and J 0 bases short, with 11 bases between. CDR3 DNA: TGTGCCAGCAGCCTCTCGGGCCTCTCTGGAAACACCATATATTTT. It yields the protein CASSLSGLSGNTIYF. Full variable domain (outside the CDR3, taken from reference TRBV5-8 and TRBJ1-3): EAGVTQSPTHLIKTRGQQATLRCSPISGHTSVYWYQQALGLGLQFLLWYDEGEERNRGNFPPRFSGRQFPNYSSELNVNALELEDSALYLCASSLSGLSGNTIYFGEGSWLTVV.

This chain connects TRBV4-1 to TRBJ2-7; a possible D gene is TRBD2 (6 bases). The CDR3 runs 14 residues. The germline gives CDR1 MGHRA, CDR2 YSYEKL. Trimming removed 1 base at V and 5 bases at J, with 12 bases between. For the CDR3, the DNA is TGCGCCAGCAGCCAAGTTCAGGGCGGGGACGAGCAGTACTTC. Its translation: CASSQVQGGDEQYF.

The genes are TRBV10-1 and TRBJ2-1; 13 nucleotides agree with TRBD2. CDR1 is WNHNN and CDR2 is SYGVQD in the germline V gene (reference sequence). This CDR3 contains 16 residues. Germline trimming cut 2 bases from V and 5 bases from J; bases unmatched to any gene: 3. The CDR3: CASSEPGLAGHNEQFF. CDR3 DNA sequence: TGCGCCAGCAGTGAGCCGGGACTAGCGGGGCACAATGAGCAGTTCTTC.

This chain links TRBV19 with TRBJ1-4, with D maybe TRBD1 (5 bases). The CDR3 spans 13 residues. CDR1 and CDR2 from the germline V gene are LNHDA and SQIVND (reference sequence). Between the trimmed V and J ends, which lost 8 bases and 8 bases, there was a span of 15 bases. The CDR3 nucleotides read TGTGCCAGTGCCCGTGGGGCGTCGGAAAAACTGTTTTTT. Protein sequence: CASARGASEKLFF.

The genes are TRBV5-4 and TRBJ2-7, with D unclear. This CDR3 comprises 12 residues. The V and J ends lost 2 bases and 7 bases respectively, with 10 bases between them. From germline, CDR1 is SGHNT and CDR2 YYREEE (reference sequence). CDR3 residues: CASSFGRGEQYF. CDR3 in DNA: TGTGCCAGCAGCTTTGGTAGAGGTGAGCAGTACTTC.

The table lists this clone with a count of one. The gene calls are TRBV11-3 and TRBJ1-5; D is uncertain. The CDR3 sequence is 13 residues long. Germline CDR1 SGHNT, CDR2 YENEEA. Trimming took off 0 bases at V and 2 bases at J, with 2 bases between the two ends. CDR3 amino acids: CASSLDRNQPQHF. DNA for the CDR3: TGTGCCAGCAGCTTAGACCGCAATCAGCCCCAGCATTTT.

The genes are TRBV3-1 (or the pseudogene TRBV3-2) and TRBJ1-3; D possibly corresponds to TRBD1 (6 bases). The germline V and J ends were trimmed by 8 bases and 0 bases, with 11 bases remaining between them. The CDR3 sequence is 14 residues long. Germline assignment: CDR1 LGHDT and CDR2 YNNKEL (reference sequence). CDR3 sequence reads: CASAQGTSGNTIYF. The DNA of the CDR3 is TGTGCCAGCGCGCAGGGGACCTCTGGAAACACCATATATTTT.

V is TRBV5-4 and J is TRBJ1-3; tentative D call: TRBD1 (5 bases). Germline CDR1 reads SGHNT; CDR2 reads YYREEE (reference sequence). V was trimmed by 0 bases and J by 2 bases, leaving 9 bases between them. The CDR3 runs 15 residues. The CDR3 sequence: CASSLDRGAGNTIYF. The CDR3 bases are TGTGCCAGCAGCTTGGATCGGGGGGCTGGAAACACCATATATTTT.

The chain joins TRBV12-3 or TRBV12-4 to TRBJ2-7; either TRBD1 or TRBD2 may fit D (7 bases each). With 4 bases removed from V and 5 bases from J, the gap between germline ends came to 12 bases. This CDR3 has 13 residues. This CDR3 reads CASSSGGADEQYF. CDR3 in DNA: TGTGCCAGCAGTTCAGGGGGGGCCGACGAGCAGTACTTC.

V is TRBV11-2 and J is TRBJ2-3; a weak D match, TRBD2 (5 bases). The V end lost 1 base, the J end lost 4 bases, and 12 bases lay between the germline ends. CDR1 SGHAT and CDR2 FQNNGV come from the germline V gene. The length of the CDR3 is 15 residues. The CDR3 protein is CASSLGLAAADTQYF. CDR3 sequence (DNA): TGTGCCAGCAGCTTAGGCCTAGCTGCCGCAGATACGCAGTATTTT.

J is TRBJ2-7 and V is TRBV18; D unresolved. The V gene lost 4 bases and the J gene lost 2 bases, with 9 bases spanning the gap. CDR1 is KGHSH, CDR2 LQKENI, per germline. The length of the CDR3 is 13 residues. CDR3 DNA: TGTGCCAGCTCACGTGAAGTGACCTACGAGCAGTACTTC. Its protein product is CASSREVTYEQYF. Combining the CDR3 with reference TRBV18 and TRBJ2-7 gives the whole variable domain NAGVMQNPRHLVRRRGQEARLRCSPMKGHSHVYWYRQLPEEGLKFMVYLQKENIIDESGMPKERFSAEFPKEGPSILRIQQVVRGDSAAYFCASSREVTYEQYFGPGTRLTVT.